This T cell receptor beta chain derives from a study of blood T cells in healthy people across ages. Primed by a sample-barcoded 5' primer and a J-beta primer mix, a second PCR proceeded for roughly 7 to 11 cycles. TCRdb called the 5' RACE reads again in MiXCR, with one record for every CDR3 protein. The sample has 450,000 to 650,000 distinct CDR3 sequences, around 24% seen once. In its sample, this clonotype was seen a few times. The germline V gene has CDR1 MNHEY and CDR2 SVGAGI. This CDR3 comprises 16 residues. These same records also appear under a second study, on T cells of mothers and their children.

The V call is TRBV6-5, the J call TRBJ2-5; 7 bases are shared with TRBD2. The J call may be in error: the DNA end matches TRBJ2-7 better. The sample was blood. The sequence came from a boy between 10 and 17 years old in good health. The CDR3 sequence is CASSMGPLAEAYEQYF. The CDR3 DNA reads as TGTGCCAGCAGTATGGGGCCCCTAGCGGAAGCCTACGAGCAGTACTTC.